There are a few counts of the clone carrying this T cell receptor (beta chain). Assay used: immunoSEQ multiplex PCR; TCRdb lists only in-frame clones, some missing. The sample lists around 480,000 clones, roughly 90% occurring once. V gave up 7 bases and J gave up 6 bases; unmatched junction bases: 6. The CDR3 sequence is 14 residues long. Germline-derived CDR1 and CDR2 are LNHDA and SQIVND (reference sequence). The data were obtained in a study of blood T cell repertoires in COVID-19. Study in general: PBMCs, B-cell-depleted T cells, or T cells provided the cDNA or gDNA that made up the material.

This clonotype was sampled from a woman under 30 who had recovered from COVID-19. Material: PBMCs or T cells enriched from blood (not recorded which). This chain connects TRBV19 to TRBJ1-2; TRBD1 aligns across 12 bases. This chain's CDR3 is CASKPGQGANGYTF. The CDR3 DNA sequence: TGTGCCAGTAAACCGGGACAGGGGGCGAATGGCTACACCTTC.